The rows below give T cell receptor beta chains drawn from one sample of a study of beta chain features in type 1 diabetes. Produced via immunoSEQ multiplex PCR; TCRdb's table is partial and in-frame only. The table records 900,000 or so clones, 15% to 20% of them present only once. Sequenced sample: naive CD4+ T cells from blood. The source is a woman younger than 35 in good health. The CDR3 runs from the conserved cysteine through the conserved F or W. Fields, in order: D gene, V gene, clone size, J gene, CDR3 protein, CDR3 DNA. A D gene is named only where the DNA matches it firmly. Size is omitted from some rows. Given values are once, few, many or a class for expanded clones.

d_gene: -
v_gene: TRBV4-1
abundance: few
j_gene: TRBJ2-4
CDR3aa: CASSQEPRAPKNIQYF
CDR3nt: TGCGCCAGCAGCCAAGAACCCAGGGCCCCCAAAAACATTCAGTACTTC

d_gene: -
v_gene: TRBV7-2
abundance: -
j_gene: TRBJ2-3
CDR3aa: CASNQFGGPSTDTQYF
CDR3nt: TGTGCCAGCAACCAATTTGGAGGCCCGAGCACAGATACGCAGTATTTT

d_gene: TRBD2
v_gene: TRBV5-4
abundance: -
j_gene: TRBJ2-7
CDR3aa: CASRPGLAAYEQYF
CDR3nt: TGTGCCAGCAGGCCGGGACTAGCGGCCTACGAGCAGTACTTC

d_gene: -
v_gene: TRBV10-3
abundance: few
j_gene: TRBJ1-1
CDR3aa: CAIRDRYTEAFF
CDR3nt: TGTGCCATCAGGGATAGATACACTGAAGCTTTCTTT

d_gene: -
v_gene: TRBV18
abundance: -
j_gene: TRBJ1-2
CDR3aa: CASSPPAAGRYGYTF
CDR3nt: TGTGCCAGCTCACCACCAGCAGCCGGAAGGTATGGCTACACCTTC

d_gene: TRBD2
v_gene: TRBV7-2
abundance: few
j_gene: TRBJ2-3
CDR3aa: CASSLALAGADTQYF
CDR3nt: TGTGCCAGCAGCTTAGCTCTAGCGGGGGCAGATACGCAGTATTTT

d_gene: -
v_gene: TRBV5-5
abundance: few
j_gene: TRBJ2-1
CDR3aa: CASSLVFNEQFF
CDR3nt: TGTGCCAGCAGCTTGGTTTTCAATGAGCAGTTCTTC

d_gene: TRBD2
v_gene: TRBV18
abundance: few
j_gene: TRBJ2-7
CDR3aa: CASSQLAGSVDEQYF
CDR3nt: TGTGCCAGCTCTCAACTAGCGGGATCAGTCGACGAGCAGTACTTC

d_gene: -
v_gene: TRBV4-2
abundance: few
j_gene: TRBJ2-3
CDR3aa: CASSQDRPTDTQYF
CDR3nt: TGTGCCAGCAGCCAAGATCGGCCCACAGATACGCAGTATTTT

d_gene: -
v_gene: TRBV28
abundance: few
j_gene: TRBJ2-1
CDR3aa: CASNFPTGYREQFF
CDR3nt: TGTGCCAGCAACTTCCCCACAGGGTATCGGGAGCAGTTCTTC

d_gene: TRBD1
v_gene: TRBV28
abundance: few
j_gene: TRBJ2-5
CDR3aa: CATRQGVETQYF
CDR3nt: TGTGCCACCCGACAGGGTGTGGAGACCCAGTACTTC

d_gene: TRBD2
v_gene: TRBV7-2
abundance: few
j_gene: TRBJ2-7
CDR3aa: CASSSRLAGGPEQYF
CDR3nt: TGTGCCAGCAGCTCCCGACTAGCGGGAGGGCCCGAGCAGTACTTC

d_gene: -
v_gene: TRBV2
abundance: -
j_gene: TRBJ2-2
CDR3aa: CASSFSRELFF
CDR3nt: TGTGCCAGCAGTTTTTCGCGGGAGCTGTTTTTT

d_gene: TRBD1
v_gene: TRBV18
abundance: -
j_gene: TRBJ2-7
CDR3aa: CASSRDSHPSYEQYF
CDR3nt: TGTGCCAGCTCACGGGACAGCCACCCTTCCTACGAGCAGTACTTC

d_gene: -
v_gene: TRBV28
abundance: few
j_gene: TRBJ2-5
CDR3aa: CASSLLYTSGHVETQYF
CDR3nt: TGTGCCAGCAGTTTACTATATACGTCGGGACATGTCGAGACCCAGTACTTC

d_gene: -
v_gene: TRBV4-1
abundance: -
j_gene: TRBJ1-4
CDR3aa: CASSQPTLTATNEKLFF
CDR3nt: TGCGCCAGCAGCCAGCCGACACTTACTGCAACTAATGAAAAACTGTTTTTT

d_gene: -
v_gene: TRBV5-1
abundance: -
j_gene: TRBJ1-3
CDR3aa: CASSAGSGNTIYF
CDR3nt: TGCGCCAGCAGCGCAGGGTCAGGAAACACCATATATTTT

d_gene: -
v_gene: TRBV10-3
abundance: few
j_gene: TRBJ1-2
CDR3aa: CAISESSRAGDGYTF
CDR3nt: TGTGCCATCAGTGAGTCCTCCAGGGCTGGCGATGGCTACACCTTC

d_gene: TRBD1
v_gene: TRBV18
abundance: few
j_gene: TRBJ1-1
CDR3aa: CASSPGTGKAAEAFF
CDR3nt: TGTGCCAGCTCCCCCGGGACAGGGAAAGCCGCTGAAGCTTTCTTT

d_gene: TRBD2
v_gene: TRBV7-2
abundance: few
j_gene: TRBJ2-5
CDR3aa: CASSPRLSGGQETQYF
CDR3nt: TGTGCCAGCAGCCCAAGACTTAGCGGGGGCCAAGAGACCCAGTACTTC

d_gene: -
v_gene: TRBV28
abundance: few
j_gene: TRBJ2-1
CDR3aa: CASSLTGSYNEQFF
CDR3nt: TGTGCCAGCAGTTTAACGGGATCCTACAATGAGCAGTTCTTC

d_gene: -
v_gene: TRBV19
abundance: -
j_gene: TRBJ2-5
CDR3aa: CASSRTSEQGRETQYF
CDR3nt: TGTGCCAGTAGTCGAACCTCGGAACAGGGTCGGGAGACCCAGTACTTC

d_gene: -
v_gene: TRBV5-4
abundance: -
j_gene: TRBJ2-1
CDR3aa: CASSLDAASYNEQFF
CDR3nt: TGTGCCAGCAGCTTGGATGCAGCCTCCTACAATGAGCAGTTCTTC

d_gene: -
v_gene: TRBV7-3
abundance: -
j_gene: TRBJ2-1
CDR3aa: CASSSFLGNNEQFF
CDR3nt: TGTGCCAGCAGCTCATTTTTAGGGAACAATGAGCAGTTCTTC

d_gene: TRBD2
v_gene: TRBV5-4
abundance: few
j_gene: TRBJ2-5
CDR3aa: CASSLSLLTSGRSQETQYF
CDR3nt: TGTGCCAGCAGCTTGTCCCTTTTGACTAGCGGGAGGTCCCAAGAGACCCAGTACTTC

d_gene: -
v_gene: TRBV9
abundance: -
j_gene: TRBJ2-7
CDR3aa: CASSFRPGGAYEQYF
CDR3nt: TGTGCCAGCAGCTTTAGGCCGGGGGGCGCGTACGAGCAGTACTTC

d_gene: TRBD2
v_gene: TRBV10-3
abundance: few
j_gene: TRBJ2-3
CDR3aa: CAITTGLAETDTQYF
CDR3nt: TGTGCCATCACCACTGGACTAGCGGAAACAGATACGCAGTATTTT

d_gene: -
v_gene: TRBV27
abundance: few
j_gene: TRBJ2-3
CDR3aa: CASSSTGFGKTQYF
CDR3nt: TGTGCCAGCAGTTCCACAGGGTTTGGGAAAACGCAGTATTTT

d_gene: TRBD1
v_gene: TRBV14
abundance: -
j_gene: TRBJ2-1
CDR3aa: CASSEGRTGTNYNEQFF
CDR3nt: TGTGCCAGCAGCGAAGGCAGGACAGGGACAAACTACAATGAGCAGTTCTTC

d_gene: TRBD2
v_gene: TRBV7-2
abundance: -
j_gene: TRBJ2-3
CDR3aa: CASSWTSGASTDTQYF
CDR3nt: TGTGCCAGCAGCTGGACTAGCGGGGCTAGCACAGATACGCAGTATTTT

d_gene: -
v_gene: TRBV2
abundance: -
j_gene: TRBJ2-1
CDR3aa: CASSVGGEQFF
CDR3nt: TGTGCCAGCAGTGTGGGAGGTGAGCAGTTCTTC

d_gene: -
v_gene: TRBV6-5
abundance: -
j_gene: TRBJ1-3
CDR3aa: CASTPRGTGNTIYF
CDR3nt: TGTGCCAGCACCCCGCGGGGTACTGGAAACACCATATATTTT

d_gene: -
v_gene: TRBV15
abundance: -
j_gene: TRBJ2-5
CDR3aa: CATSRPAIYQETQYF
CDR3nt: TGTGCCACCAGCAGGCCAGCGATCTACCAAGAGACCCAGTACTTC

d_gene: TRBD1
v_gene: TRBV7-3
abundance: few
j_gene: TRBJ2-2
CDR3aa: CASSSRQGGTGELFF
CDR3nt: TGTGCCAGCAGCTCAAGACAGGGTGGCACCGGGGAGCTGTTTTTT

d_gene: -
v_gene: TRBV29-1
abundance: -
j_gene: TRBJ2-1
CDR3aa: CSVNSGTVFAYNEQFF
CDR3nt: TGCAGCGTAAACTCCGGGACCGTCTTCGCCTACAATGAGCAGTTCTTC

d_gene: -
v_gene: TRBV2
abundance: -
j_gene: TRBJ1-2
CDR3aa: CASFVWDGYTF
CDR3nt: TGTGCCAGCTTTGTTTGGGATGGCTACACCTTC

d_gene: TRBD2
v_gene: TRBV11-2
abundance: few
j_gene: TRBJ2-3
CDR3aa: CASSSMVTGGYTQYF
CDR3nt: TGTGCCAGCAGCTCCATGGTGACGGGAGGGTATACGCAGTATTTT

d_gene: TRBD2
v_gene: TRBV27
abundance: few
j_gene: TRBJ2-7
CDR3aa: CASSPSGPYEQYF
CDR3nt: TGTGCCAGCAGTCCTAGCGGGCCCTACGAGCAGTACTTC

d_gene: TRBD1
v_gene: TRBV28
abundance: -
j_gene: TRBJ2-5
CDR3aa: CASRLLKGQGARETQYF
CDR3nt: TGTGCCAGCAGACTACTCAAGGGACAGGGGGCTCGAGAGACCCAGTACTTC

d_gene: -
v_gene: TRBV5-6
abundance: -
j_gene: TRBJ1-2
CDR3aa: CASSLSGDYGYTF
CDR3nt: TGTGCCAGCAGCTTGTCCGGGGACTATGGCTACACCTTC

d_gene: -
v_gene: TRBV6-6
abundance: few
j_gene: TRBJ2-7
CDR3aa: CASRQSDRSYEQYF
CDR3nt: TGTGCCAGCAGACAGAGCGACAGGAGCTACGAGCAGTACTTC

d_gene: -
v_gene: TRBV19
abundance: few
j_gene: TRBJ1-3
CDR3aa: CASRRTAFSGNTIYF
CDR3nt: TGTGCCAGCCGTCGGACAGCTTTTTCTGGAAACACCATATATTTT

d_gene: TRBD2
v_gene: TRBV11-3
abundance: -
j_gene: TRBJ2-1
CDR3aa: CASSPGLAGYNEQFF
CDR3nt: TGTGCCAGCAGCCCCGGACTAGCAGGCTACAATGAGCAGTTCTTC

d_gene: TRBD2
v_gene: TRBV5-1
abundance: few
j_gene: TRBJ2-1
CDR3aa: CASSVGLETYNEQFF
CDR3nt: TGCGCCAGCAGCGTGGGACTAGAAACCTACAATGAGCAGTTCTTC

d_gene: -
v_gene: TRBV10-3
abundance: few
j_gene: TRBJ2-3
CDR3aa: CAISDIGRSGTDTQYF
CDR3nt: TGTGCCATCAGTGATATCGGGAGATCGGGCACAGATACGCAGTATTTT

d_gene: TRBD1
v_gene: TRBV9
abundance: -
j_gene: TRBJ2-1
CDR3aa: CASSVGAGGLYEQFF
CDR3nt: TGTGCCAGCAGCGTAGGGGCAGGGGGCCTGTATGAGCAGTTCTTC

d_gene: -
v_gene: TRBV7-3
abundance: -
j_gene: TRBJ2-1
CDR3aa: CASSLSRDNEQFF
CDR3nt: TGTGCCAGCAGCTTAAGCCGGGACAATGAGCAGTTCTTC

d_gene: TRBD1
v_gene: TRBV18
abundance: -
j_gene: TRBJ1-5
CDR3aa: CASSPQGDRGHQPQHF
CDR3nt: TGTGCCAGCTCACCACAAGGTGACAGGGGGCATCAGCCCCAGCATTTT

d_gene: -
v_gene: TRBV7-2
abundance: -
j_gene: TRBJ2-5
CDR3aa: CASSLVRNSLEIETQYF
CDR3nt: TGTGCCAGCAGCTTAGTCCGGAATTCCCTCGAGATAGAGACCCAGTACTTC

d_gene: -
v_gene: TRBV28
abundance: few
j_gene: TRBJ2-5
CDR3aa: CASSLSASLVQETQYF
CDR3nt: TGTGCCAGCAGTTTATCAGCTAGTTTAGTGCAAGAGACCCAGTACTTC

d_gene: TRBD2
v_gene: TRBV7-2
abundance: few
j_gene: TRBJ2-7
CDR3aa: CASSLALAGGLTSEQYF
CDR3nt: TGTGCCAGCAGCTTAGCGCTAGCGGGAGGCCTGACCTCCGAGCAGTACTTC

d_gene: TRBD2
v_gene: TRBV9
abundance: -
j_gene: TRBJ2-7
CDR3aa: CASSPRLAGVQYF
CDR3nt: TGTGCCAGCAGCCCAAGACTAGCGGGAGTGCAGTACTTC

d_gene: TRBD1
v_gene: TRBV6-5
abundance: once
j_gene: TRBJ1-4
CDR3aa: CASSFDRDPTNEKLFF
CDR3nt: TGTGCCAGCAGTTTTGACAGGGACCCAACTAATGAAAAACTGTTTTTT

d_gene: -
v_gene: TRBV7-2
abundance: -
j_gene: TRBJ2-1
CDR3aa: CASSLVYNEQFF
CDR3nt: TGTGCCAGCAGCTTAGTCTACAATGAGCAGTTCTTC

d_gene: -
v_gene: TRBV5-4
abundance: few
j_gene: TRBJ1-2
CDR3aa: CASSRRGSYYGYTF
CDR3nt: TGTGCCAGCAGTCGCAGGGGCAGCTACTATGGCTACACCTTC